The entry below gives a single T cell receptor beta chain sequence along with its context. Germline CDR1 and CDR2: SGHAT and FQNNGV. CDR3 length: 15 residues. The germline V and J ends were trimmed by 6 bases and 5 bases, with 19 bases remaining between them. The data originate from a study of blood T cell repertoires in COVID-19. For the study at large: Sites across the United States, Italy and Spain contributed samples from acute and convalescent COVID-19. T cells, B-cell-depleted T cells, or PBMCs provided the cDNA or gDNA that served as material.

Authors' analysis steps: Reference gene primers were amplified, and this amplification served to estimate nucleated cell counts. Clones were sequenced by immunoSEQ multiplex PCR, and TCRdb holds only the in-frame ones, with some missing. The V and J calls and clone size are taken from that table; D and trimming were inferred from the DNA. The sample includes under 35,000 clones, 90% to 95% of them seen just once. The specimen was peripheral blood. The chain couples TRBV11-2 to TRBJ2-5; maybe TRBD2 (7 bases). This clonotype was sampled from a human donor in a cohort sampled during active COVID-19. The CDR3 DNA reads TGTGCCAGCAGTCCACCGCCGGGGGGCCACGAGACCCAGTACTTC. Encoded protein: CASSPPPGGHETQYF.